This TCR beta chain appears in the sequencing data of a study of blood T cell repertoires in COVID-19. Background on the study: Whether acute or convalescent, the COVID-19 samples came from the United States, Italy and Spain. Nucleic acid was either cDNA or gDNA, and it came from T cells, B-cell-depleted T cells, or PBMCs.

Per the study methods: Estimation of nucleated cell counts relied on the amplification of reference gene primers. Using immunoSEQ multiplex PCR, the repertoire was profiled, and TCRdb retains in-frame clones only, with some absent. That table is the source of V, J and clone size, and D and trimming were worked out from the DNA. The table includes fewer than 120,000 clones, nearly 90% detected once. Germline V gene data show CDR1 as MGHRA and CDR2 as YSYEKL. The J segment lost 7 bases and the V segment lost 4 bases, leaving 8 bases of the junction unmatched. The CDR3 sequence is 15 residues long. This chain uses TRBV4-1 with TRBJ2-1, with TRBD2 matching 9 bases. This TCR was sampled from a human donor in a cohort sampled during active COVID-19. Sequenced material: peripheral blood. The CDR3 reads CASSRLGLAGNEQFF. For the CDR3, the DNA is TGCGCCAGCAGCCGCCTGGGACTAGCCGGGAATGAGCAGTTCTTC.